The 23 T cell receptor beta chains listed next were all sequenced from one sample in a study of T cells after yellow fever vaccination. Each CDR3 protein is one row after TCRdb ran MiXCR on the 5' RACE reads. This sample has under 400,000 distinct CDR3 sequences, with approximately 13% found just once. Sequenced here: CD4+ T cells sorted from PBMCs, sampled 15 days after the yellow fever booster vaccination. The origin of the receptors is a man aged 18 to 35 who received the YFV17D yellow fever vaccine.

This clonotype showed up just a few times. The rearrangement joins TRBV10-3 to TRBJ2-3; TRBD1 matches 7 bases. The CDR3 length is 13 residues. V was pared by 7 bases and J by 4 bases, with 5 bases of the junction left unmatched. Germline-derived CDR1 and CDR2 are ENHRY and SYGVKD. Written as DNA, the CDR3 is TGTGCCATCAAAAGACAGGGTCCAGATACGCAGTATTTT. This encodes CAIKRQGPDTQYF.

This clonotype was seen ten or more times. The chain joins TRBV20-1 to TRBJ2-5, with D uncertain. The CDR3 has 17 amino acids. Germline V gene lookup returns CDR1 DFQATT and CDR2 SNEGSKA (reference sequence). V was clipped by 0 bases and J by 0 bases, with 17 bases between them. In nucleotides, the CDR3 is TGCAGTGCTAGAGATTTCTTAGGGTCGGGCAACCAAGAGACCCAGTACTTC. Its protein is CSARDFLGSGNQETQYF.

The table lists this clonotype with a few counts. V gene TRBV28 combines with J gene TRBJ2-7, with a weak D call TRBD1 (6 bases). Deletions cut 6 bases from V and 5 bases from J, with 20 bases between. CDR3 length: 15 residues. The germline CDR1 and CDR2 sequences are MDHEN and SYDVKM. The chain's CDR3 is CASSSPGTGTDEQYV. In nucleotides, the CDR3 is TGTGCCAGCAGCTCCCCCGGCACAGGGACCGACGAGCAGTACGTC.

A few counts support this clonotype. The chain uses TRBV4-2 and TRBJ2-1, with 11 bases aligning to TRBD2. The V and J ends lost 0 bases and 5 bases, in that order; junction bases with no gene match: 3. This CDR3 contains 16 residues. Germline values: CDR1 LGHNA, CDR2 YNFKEQ. CDR3 loop: CASSQELAGENNEQFF. The CDR3, as DNA: TGTGCCAGCAGCCAAGAACTAGCGGGGGAGAACAATGAGCAGTTCTTC.

This clonotype was seen ten or more times. This chain connects TRBV2 to TRBJ1-6; 7 bases agree with TRBD1. The V and J ends lost 8 bases and 7 bases, in that order; junction bases with no gene match: 8. Germline CDR1 and CDR2: SNHLY and FYNNEI. This CDR3 has 14 residues. The DNA for the CDR3 is TGTGCCAGCGGGGGACAGTCTGAAAATTCACCCCTCCACTTT. Translating gives CASGGQSENSPLHF.

This chain uses TRBV7-3 with TRBJ2-1; D might be TRBD2 (6 bases). This CDR3 region has 13 residues. Germline CDR1 and CDR2: SGHTA and FQGTGA. V dropped 3 bases and J dropped 8 bases, with 11 bases sitting between them. The CDR3 sequence: CASSLGGDDEQFF. In DNA, the CDR3 is TGTGCCAGCAGCTTGGGGGGAGATGATGAGCAGTTCTTC.

This clonotype was found a few times. The chain uses TRBV7-3 and TRBJ2-7; D is unresolved. V lost 1 base to trimming and J lost 0 bases, with 4 bases between them. Germline-derived CDR1 and CDR2 are SGHTA and FQGTGA. The CDR3 loop spans 13 amino acids. The CDR3 DNA is TGTGCCAGCAGCTTAATGGGCTCCTACGAGCAGTACTTC. Translating it yields CASSLMGSYEQYF. The complete variable domain, with remaining parts taken from reference TRBV7-3 and TRBJ2-7, reads GAGVSQTPSNKVTEKGKYVELRCDPISGHTALYWYRQSLGQGPEFLIYFQGTGAADDSGLPNDRFFAVRPEGSVSTLKIQRTERGDSAVYLCASSLMGSYEQYFGPGTRLTVT.

The J gene is TRBJ2-7, the V gene TRBV28, with D unresolved. Per the germline V gene, CDR1 is MDHEN and CDR2 is SYDVKM. V was shortened by 10 bases and J by 4 bases, with 8 bases between the two germline ends. This CDR3 has 10 amino acids. Here the CDR3 reads CATSRYEQYF. The CDR3 DNA is TGTGCCACGTCCAGGTACGAGCAGTACTTC.

This clonotype has just a few counts. V and J are TRBV5-1 and TRBJ2-7; 11 bases agree with TRBD1. The V gene end was trimmed by 2 bases and the J gene end by 7 bases; junction bases not matched to a gene: 5. The CDR3 is made up of 14 amino acids. In germline, CDR1 is SGHRS, CDR2 YFSETQ. CDR3 nucleotide sequence: TGCGCCAGCAGCTTTGGACAGGGGGCGCGAGAGCAGTACTTC. This gives the protein CASSFGQGAREQYF. Filled out from reference TRBV5-1 and TRBJ2-7, the complete variable domain reads KAGVTQTPRYLIKTRGQQVTLSCSPISGHRSVSWYQQTPGQGLQFLFEYFSETQRNKGNFPGRFSGRQFSNSRSEMNVSTLELGDSALYLCASSFGQGAREQYFGPGTRLTVT.

In this sample, this clonotype turned up a few times. This chain links TRBV20-1 with TRBJ2-7, with TRBD1 matching over 8 bases. V was clipped by 0 bases and J by 4 bases; unmatched bases: 5. The CDR3 spans 14 residues. CDR1 is DFQATT, CDR2 SNEGSKA, per germline (reference sequence). Written as DNA, the CDR3 is TGCAGTGCTAGAGAGGCAGGGGGCCGATACGAGCAGTACGTC. Translating gives CSAREAGGRYEQYV.

CDR3 DNA: TGCGCCAGCAGCCAAGTCAATAAAAAGGCAGGGGGAACCGGTGGGGACTACGAGCAGTACTTC. Translation: CASSQVNKKAGGTGGDYEQYF. The chain carries TRBV4-3 and TRBJ2-7; 7 bases line up with TRBD1. J was trimmed by 3 bases and V by 1 base; bases with no gene match: 24. Germline V CDR1 and CDR2: LGHNA, YSLEER. The CDR3 runs 21 residues.

The chain has TRBV24-1 and TRBJ1-5; maybe TRBD1 (5 bases). The V end lost 4 bases, the J end lost 1 base, and 7 bases lay between the germline ends. The CDR3 has 14 residues. Germline CDR1 reads KGHDR; CDR2 reads SFDVKD. The CDR3 DNA follows: TGTGCCACCAGTGAGGGGGACAGCAATCAGCCCCAGCATTTT. Protein product: CATSEGDSNQPQHF.

This clonotype has a handful of counts. The chain combines TRBV7-2 with TRBJ1-2; D gene unclear. CDR1 and CDR2 from the germline V gene are SGHTA and FQGNSA. The CDR3 is 13 amino acids. The V gene lost 2 bases and the J gene lost 6 bases, with 10 bases spanning the gap. CDR3 sequence: CASSLSRADGYTF. CDR3 DNA: TGTGCCAGCAGCTTATCGAGGGCTGATGGCTACACCTTC.

The chain has TRBV7-9 and TRBJ1-3; the D is unclear. CDR1 SEHNR and CDR2 FQNEAQ come from the germline V gene (reference sequence). The CDR3 has 14 amino acids. The germline V and J ends were trimmed by 3 bases and 10 bases, with 16 bases remaining between them. The DNA of the CDR3 is TGTGCCAGCAGCTTCCTGGCCTCCCAGAGGACCATATATTTT. Its protein is CASSFLASQRTIYF.

This clonotype was detected a few times. The genes are TRBV2 and TRBJ2-7; 8 positions match TRBD1. V lost 3 bases and J lost 6; bases outside the gene matches: 7. Germline lookup yields CDR1 SNHLY and CDR2 FYNNEI. CDR3 size: 14 residues. DNA of the CDR3: TGTGCCAGCAGTGAGGACAGGGTGCCGGGCGAGCAGTACTTC. Amino acids: CASSEDRVPGEQYF. The variable domain in full, with the rest retrieved from reference TRBV2 and TRBJ2-7, is EPEVTQTPSHQVTQMGQEVILRCVPISNHLYFYWYRQILGQKVEFLVSFYNNEISEKSEIFDDQFSVERPDGSNFTLKIRSTKLEDSAMYFCASSEDRVPGEQYFGPGTRLTVT.

The gene calls are TRBV4-3 and TRBJ2-4; 9 nucleotides line up with TRBD1. The junction had 7 bases not matched to a gene; V was cut back by 3 bases and J by 4 bases. This CDR3 comprises 16 residues. Germline values: CDR1 LGHNA, CDR2 YSLEER. CDR3 protein: CASSQPVGQGKNIQYF. DNA for the CDR3: TGCGCCAGCAGCCAGCCTGTAGGACAGGGGAAAAACATTCAGTACTTC.

The chain joins TRBV6-5 to TRBJ2-3; D call uncertain. This CDR3 has 17 residues. CDR1 is MNHEY, CDR2 SVGAGI, per germline. V gave up 5 bases and J gave up 0 bases, with 18 bases separating them. DNA for the CDR3: TGTGCCAGCAGTCCTCCCGGTGCGCGGTCGAGCACAGATACGCAGTATTTT. Protein sequence: CASSPPGARSSTDTQYF.

This sequence joins TRBV4-1 and TRBJ1-1, with D unresolved. The V gene lost 0 bases and the J gene lost 1 base, with 12 bases spanning the gap. This CDR3 is 16 amino acids long. In germline, CDR1 is MGHRA, CDR2 YSYEKL. CDR3 amino acids: CASSQDWGRGNTEAFF. The CDR3 DNA reads TGCGCCAGCAGCCAAGATTGGGGTCGGGGGAACACTGAAGCTTTCTTT.

The V gene is TRBV3-1, the J gene TRBJ1-2; D gene unclear. CDR1 is LGHDT and CDR2 is YNNKEL in the germline V gene (reference sequence). CDR3 size: 12 residues. V gave up 0 bases and J gave up 14 bases, with 13 bases separating them. Here the CDR3 reads CASSQDTGSETF. CDR3 in DNA: TGTGCCAGCAGCCAAGACACGGGTAGCGAGACCTTC. The whole variable domain, filled in from reference TRBV3-1 and TRBJ1-2, reads DTAVSQTPKYLVTQMGNDKSIKCEQNLGHDTMYWYKQDSKKFLKIMFSYNNKELIINETVPNRFSPKSPDKAHLNLHINSLELGDSAVYFCASSQDTGSETFGSGTRLTVV.

The sample holds many counts of this clonotype. The chain employs TRBV5-6 and TRBJ2-7; D remains ambiguous. The ends were cut back, 0 bases at V and 4 bases at J, with 11 bases in the middle. This CDR3 region has 14 residues. Germline V gene lookup returns CDR1 SGHDT and CDR2 YYEEEE. The chain's CDR3 is CASSLGVSSYEQYV. The CDR3 DNA follows: TGTGCCAGCAGCTTGGGGGTCAGCTCGTACGAGCAGTACGTC.

The chain couples TRBV20-1 to TRBJ2-7; D might be TRBD2 (6 bases). V lost 6 bases, J lost 7 bases, and 22 bases lay in between. From germline, CDR1 is DFQATT and CDR2 SNEGSKA (reference sequence). The CDR3 totals 14 residues. CDR3 in DNA: TGCAGTGCCCGGGACTCCCATGGGGATTTGGAGCAGTACTTC. Residues: CSARDSHGDLEQYF.

This clonotype was counted ten times or more. V gene TRBV20-1 combines with J gene TRBJ2-1; D unresolved. The CDR3 is made up of 15 amino acids. Between the trimmed V and J ends, which lost 6 bases and 2 bases, there was a span of 17 bases. CDR1 DFQATT and CDR2 SNEGSKA come from the germline V gene (reference sequence). CDR3 nucleotide sequence: TGCAGTGCCACCTATAGAGTTGGGACCTACAATGAGCAGTTCTTC. Encoded protein: CSATYRVGTYNEQFF.

The chain joins TRBV12-3 or TRBV12-4 to TRBJ2-5, with TRBD2 as a possible D gene (7 bases). CDR3 length: 12 amino acids. Trimming pared 3 bases from V and 14 bases from J, leaving 16 bases between. The CDR3 DNA follows: TGTGCCAGCAGTTTTACCGGGGGGCCTCCCTACTTC. It is translated as CASSFTGGPPYF.